These T cell receptor beta chains were read from a single sample in a study of beta chain features in type 1 diabetes. Sequencing used immunoSEQ multiplex PCR; TCRdb keeps in-frame clones, though not all of them. The sample carries 600,000 to 700,000 clones, around an eighth recorded once. Sequencing used naive CD4+ T cells from blood. The source is a man aged 25 to 45 with type 1 diabetes. Each CDR3 is given with its conserved first and last residue. The D gene is left open where the match is weak. Clone size is not always given. Where it is, it says once, few, many or a class for expanded clones.

d_call j_call clone_size v_call cdr3_nt cdr3_aa
. TRBJ2-1 . TRBV27 TGTGCCAGCACCAGGGGGGGGAGCTCCTACAATGAGCAGTTCTTC CASTRGGSSYNEQFF
TRBD1 TRBJ2-3 few TRBV5-4 TGTGCCAGCAGCCTAGGACAGGTCCCTTTCACAGATACGCAGTATTTT CASSLGQVPFTDTQYF
TRBD1 TRBJ1-6 few TRBV5-4 TGTGCCAGCAGCTTGTTGGGACAGACGGAAAGTTCACCCCTCCACTTT CASSLLGQTESSPLHF
. TRBJ2-2 . TRBV25-1 TGTGCCAGCAGTGCGCGGACTCATACTCCGGGGGAGCTGTTTTTT CASSARTHTPGELFF
. TRBJ2-7 . TRBV28 TGTGCCAGCAGTTTGTTGGGATACGAGCAGTACTTC CASSLLGYEQYF
. TRBJ2-7 . TRBV29-1 TGCAGCGTTGCCGCGTTAGACTACGAGCAGTACTTC CSVAALDYEQYF
TRBD1 TRBJ1-5 . TRBV18 TGTGCCAGCTCACCAGGGACAGCGACGGATCAGCCCCAGCATTTT CASSPGTATDQPQHF
. TRBJ1-5 . TRBV28 TGTGCCAGCAGTTTGGAGTCGGCAGTCAATCAGCCCCAGCATTTT CASSLESAVNQPQHF
TRBD1 TRBJ1-4 few TRBV16 TGTGCCAGCAGCCAATCGAGGCAGGGGGCTGCTAATGAAAAACTGTTTTTT CASSQSRQGAANEKLFF
TRBD1 TRBJ2-1 few TRBV7-8 TGTGCCAGCAGCTTAGTGGACAGGGGGCACTACAATGAGCAGTTCTTC CASSLVDRGHYNEQFF
TRBD1 TRBJ1-4 few TRBV5-4 TGTGCCAGCAGCCAACAGGGGCCAACTAATGAAAAACTGTTTTTT CASSQQGPTNEKLFF
. TRBJ1-1 . TRBV25-1 TGTGCCAGCAGTGAATATGGGGCCATGAACACTGAAGCTTTCTTT CASSEYGAMNTEAFF
TRBD2 TRBJ2-3 few TRBV4-2 TGTGCCAGCAGCCAAACTAGCGGGGGCCCCACAGATACGCAGTATTTT CASSQTSGGPTDTQYF
. TRBJ2-3 . TRBV2 TGTGCCAGCAGTGAGAGACTAGAGGATACGCAGTATTTT CASSERLEDTQYF
. TRBJ1-4 few TRBV30 TGTGCCTGGAGTGTACTTGGGACGGCGAATGAAAAACTGTTTTTT CAWSVLGTANEKLFF
. TRBJ1-1 . TRBV5-6 TGTGCCAGCAGCTTTCGACCGATGAACACTGAAGCTTTCTTT CASSFRPMNTEAFF
TRBD1 TRBJ1-2 few TRBV6-5 TGTGCCAGCAGGCCAGACAGGGGTACTAACTATGGCTACACCTTC CASRPDRGTNYGYTF